A selection of T cell receptor beta chains follows, all from one sample in a study of control samples from healthy donors and cancer patients. The repertoire was sequenced with immunoSEQ multiplex PCR; TCRdb's copy has only in-frame clones and lacks some. The sample contains about 100,000 clones, around 89% of which appear only once. Sequences were obtained from blood. The receptors come from a man aged 30-40 years in good health. Both conserved end residues are part of each CDR3. D genes are given only for firm matches. The listing skips clone size in some rows; elsewhere it reads once, few, many or a size class.

clone size: NA; D gene: TRBD1; J gene: TRBJ1-1; V gene: TRBV7-9; CDR3 protein: CASSLDWDRGLNTEAFF; CDR3 DNA: TGTGCCAGCAGCTTAGACTGGGACAGGGGACTTAACACTGAAGCTTTCTTT
clone size: NA; D gene: NA; J gene: TRBJ2-7; V gene: TRBV4-1; CDR3 protein: CASSPRWGPIYEQYF; CDR3 DNA: TGCGCCAGCAGCCCTCGTTGGGGACCGATCTACGAGCAGTACTTC
clone size: NA; D gene: NA; J gene: TRBJ1-5; V gene: TRBV6-1; CDR3 protein: CASSERGNQPQHF; CDR3 DNA: TGTGCCAGCAGTGAACGGGGCAATCAGCCCCAGCATTTT
clone size: once; D gene: NA; J gene: TRBJ1-3; V gene: TRBV10-2; CDR3 protein: CASSADTYSGNTIYF; CDR3 DNA: TGCGCCAGCAGCGCGGACACCTACTCTGGAAACACCATATATTTT
clone size: NA; D gene: NA; J gene: TRBJ1-1; V gene: TRBV7-2; CDR3 protein: CASSPIRSGTEAFF; CDR3 DNA: TGTGCCAGCAGCCCCATCCGTTCCGGCACTGAAGCTTTCTTT
clone size: NA; D gene: NA; J gene: TRBJ1-5; V gene: TRBV7-3; CDR3 protein: CASSPGGGQPQHF; CDR3 DNA: TGTGCCAGCAGCCCCGGGGGGGGGCAGCCCCAGCATTTT
clone size: NA; D gene: NA; J gene: TRBJ1-1; V gene: TRBV7-2; CDR3 protein: CASSLEAGWGTEAFF; CDR3 DNA: TGTGCCAGCAGCTTAGAGGCGGGGTGGGGAACTGAAGCTTTCTTT
clone size: NA; D gene: NA; J gene: TRBJ1-1; V gene: TRBV24-1; CDR3 protein: CATSDASGDTEAFF; CDR3 DNA: TGTGCCACCAGTGATGCGTCCGGGGACACTGAAGCTTTCTTT
clone size: NA; D gene: TRBD1; J gene: TRBJ1-2; V gene: TRBV4-1; CDR3 protein: CASRDYRDRARFAYGYTF; CDR3 DNA: TGCGCCAGCAGGGATTACCGGGACAGGGCGCGATTCGCCTATGGCTACACCTTC
clone size: NA; D gene: NA; J gene: TRBJ2-6; V gene: TRBV5-6; CDR3 protein: CASSGVFAANVLTF; CDR3 DNA: TGTGCCAGCAGCGGTGTATTTGCGGCCAACGTCCTGACTTTC
clone size: NA; D gene: NA; J gene: TRBJ2-6; V gene: TRBV7-8; CDR3 protein: CASSGRGRGANVLTF; CDR3 DNA: TGTGCCAGCAGCGGGAGGGGGCGTGGGGCCAACGTCCTGACTTTC
clone size: NA; D gene: NA; J gene: TRBJ1-5; V gene: TRBV19; CDR3 protein: CASSFSNQPQHF; CDR3 DNA: TGTGCCAGTAGTTTCAGCAATCAGCCCCAGCATTTT
clone size: once; D gene: NA; J gene: TRBJ1-1; V gene: TRBV7-2; CDR3 protein: CASSLVHRSITEAFF; CDR3 DNA: TGTGCCAGCAGCTTAGTACACCGGAGCATCACTGAAGCTTTCTTT
clone size: NA; D gene: NA; J gene: TRBJ2-5; V gene: TRBV28; CDR3 protein: CASSRDGVVETQYF; CDR3 DNA: TGTGCCAGCAGCAGGGATGGGGTTGTGGAGACCCAGTACTTC
clone size: NA; D gene: NA; J gene: TRBJ1-6; V gene: TRBV7-2; CDR3 protein: CASSTLSSYNSPLHF; CDR3 DNA: TGTGCCAGCAGCACCCTGAGCTCCTATAATTCACCCCTCCACTTT
clone size: NA; D gene: NA; J gene: TRBJ1-5; V gene: TRBV9; CDR3 protein: CASSVGGGASPQHF; CDR3 DNA: TGTGCCAGCAGCGTAGGCGGGGGGGCCTCGCCCCAGCATTTT